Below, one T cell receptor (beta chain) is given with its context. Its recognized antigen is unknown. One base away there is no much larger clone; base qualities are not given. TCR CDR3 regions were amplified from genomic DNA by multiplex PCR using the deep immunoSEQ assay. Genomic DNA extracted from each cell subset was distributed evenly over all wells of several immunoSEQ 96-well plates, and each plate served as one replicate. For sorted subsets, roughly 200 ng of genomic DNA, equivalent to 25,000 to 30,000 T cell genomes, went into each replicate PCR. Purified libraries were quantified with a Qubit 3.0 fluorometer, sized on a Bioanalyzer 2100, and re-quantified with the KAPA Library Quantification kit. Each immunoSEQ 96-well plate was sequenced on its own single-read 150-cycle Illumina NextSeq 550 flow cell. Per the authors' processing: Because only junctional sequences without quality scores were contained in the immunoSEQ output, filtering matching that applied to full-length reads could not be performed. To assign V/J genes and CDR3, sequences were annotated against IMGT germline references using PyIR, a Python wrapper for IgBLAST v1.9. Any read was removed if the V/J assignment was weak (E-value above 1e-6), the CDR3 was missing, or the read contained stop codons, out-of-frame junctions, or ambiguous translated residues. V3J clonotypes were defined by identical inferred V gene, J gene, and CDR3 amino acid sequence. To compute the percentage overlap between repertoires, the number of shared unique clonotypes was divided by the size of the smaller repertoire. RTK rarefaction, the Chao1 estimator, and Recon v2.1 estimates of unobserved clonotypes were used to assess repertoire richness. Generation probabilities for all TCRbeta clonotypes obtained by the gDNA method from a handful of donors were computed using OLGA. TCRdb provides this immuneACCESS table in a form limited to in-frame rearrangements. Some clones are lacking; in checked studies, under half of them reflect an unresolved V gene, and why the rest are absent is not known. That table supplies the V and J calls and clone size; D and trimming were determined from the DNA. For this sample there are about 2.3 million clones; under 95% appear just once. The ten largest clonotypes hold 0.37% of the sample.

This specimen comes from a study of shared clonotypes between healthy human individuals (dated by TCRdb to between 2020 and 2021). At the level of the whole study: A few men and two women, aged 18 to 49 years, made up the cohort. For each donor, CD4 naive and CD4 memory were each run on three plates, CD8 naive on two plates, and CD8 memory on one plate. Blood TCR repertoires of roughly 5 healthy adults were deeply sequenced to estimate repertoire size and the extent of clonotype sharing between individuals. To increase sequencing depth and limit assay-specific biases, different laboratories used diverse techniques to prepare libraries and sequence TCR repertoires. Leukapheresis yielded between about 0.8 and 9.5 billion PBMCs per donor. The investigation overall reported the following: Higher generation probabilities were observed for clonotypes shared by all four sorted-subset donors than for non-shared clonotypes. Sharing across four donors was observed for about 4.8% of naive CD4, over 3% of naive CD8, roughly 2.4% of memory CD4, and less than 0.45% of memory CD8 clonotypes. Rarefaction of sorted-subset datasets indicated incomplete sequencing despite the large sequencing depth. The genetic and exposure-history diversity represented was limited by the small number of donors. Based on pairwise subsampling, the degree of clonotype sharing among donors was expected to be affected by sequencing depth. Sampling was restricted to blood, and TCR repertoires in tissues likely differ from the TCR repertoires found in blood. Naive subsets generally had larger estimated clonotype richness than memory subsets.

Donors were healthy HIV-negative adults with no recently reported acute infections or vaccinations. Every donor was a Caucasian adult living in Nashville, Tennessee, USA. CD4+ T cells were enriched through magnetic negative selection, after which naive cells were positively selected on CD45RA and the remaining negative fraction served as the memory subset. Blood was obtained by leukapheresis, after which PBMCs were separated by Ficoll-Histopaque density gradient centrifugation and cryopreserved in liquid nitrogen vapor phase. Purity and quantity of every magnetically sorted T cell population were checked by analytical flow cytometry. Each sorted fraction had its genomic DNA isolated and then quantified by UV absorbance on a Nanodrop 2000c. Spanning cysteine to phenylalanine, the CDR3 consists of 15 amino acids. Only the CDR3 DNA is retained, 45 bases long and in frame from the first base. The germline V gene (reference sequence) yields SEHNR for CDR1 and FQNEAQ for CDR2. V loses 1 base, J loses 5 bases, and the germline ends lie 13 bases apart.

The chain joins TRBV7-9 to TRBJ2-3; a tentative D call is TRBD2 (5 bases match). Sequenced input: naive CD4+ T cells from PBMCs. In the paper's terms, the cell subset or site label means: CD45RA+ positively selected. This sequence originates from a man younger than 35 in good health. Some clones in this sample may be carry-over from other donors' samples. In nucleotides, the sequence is TGTGCCAGCAGCTTAGGTCCTACCGGGGTAGATACGCAGTATTTT. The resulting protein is CASSLGPTGVDTQYF.